This T cell receptor beta chain comes out of a study of T cell changes during pregnancy in multiple sclerosis. Assay used: immunoSEQ multiplex PCR; TCRdb lists only in-frame clones, some missing. Of roughly 30,000 clones in the sample, roughly 91% were seen once. V shed 11 bases and J shed 2 bases, with 12 bases lying between them. Germline V CDR1 and CDR2: LNHDA, SQIVND (reference sequence). This CDR3 is 12 amino acids long. This sequence originates from a female donor with multiple sclerosis, enrolled in a pregnancy study. This chain uses TRBV19 with TRBJ1-2; D call uncertain. The specimen was CD4+ T cells from peripheral blood mononuclear cells, collected in the second trimester of pregnancy. CDR3: CAAATYNYGYTF. The CDR3 region has the DNA TGTGCCGCCGCCACCTACAACTATGGCTACACCTTC.